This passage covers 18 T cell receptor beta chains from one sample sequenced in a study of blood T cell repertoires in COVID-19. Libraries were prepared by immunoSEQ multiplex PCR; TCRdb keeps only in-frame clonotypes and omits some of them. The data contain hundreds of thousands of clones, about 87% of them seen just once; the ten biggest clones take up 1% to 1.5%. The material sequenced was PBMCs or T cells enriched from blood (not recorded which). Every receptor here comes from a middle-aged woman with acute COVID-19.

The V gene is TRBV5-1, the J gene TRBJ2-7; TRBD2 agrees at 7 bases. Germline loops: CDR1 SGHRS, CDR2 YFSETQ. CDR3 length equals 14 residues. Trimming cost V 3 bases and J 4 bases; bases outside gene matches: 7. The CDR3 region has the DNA TGCGCCAGCAGCTCGGGACTACCCACATACGAGCAGTACGTC. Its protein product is CASSSGLPTYEQYV.

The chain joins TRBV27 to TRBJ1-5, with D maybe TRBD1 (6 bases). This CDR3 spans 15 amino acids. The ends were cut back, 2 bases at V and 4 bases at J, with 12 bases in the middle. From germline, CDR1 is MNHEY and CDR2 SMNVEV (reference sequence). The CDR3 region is CASSLNRVGNQPQHF. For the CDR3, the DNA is TGTGCCAGCAGTTTAAACAGGGTTGGGAATCAGCCCCAGCATTTT.

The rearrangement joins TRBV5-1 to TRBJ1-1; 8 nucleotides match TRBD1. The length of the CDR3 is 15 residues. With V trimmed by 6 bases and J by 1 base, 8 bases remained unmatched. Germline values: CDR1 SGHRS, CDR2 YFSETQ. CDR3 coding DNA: TGCGCCAGCAACGCCTTGACAGGGGCGAACACTGAAGCTTTCTTT. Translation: CASNALTGANTEAFF.

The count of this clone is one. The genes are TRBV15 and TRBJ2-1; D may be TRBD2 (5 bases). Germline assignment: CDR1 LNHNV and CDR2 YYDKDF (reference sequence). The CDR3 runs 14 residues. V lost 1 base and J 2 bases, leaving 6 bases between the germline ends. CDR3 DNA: TGTGCCACCAGCAGAGGAGGGCCCTACAATGAGCAGTTCTTC. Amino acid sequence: CATSRGGPYNEQFF. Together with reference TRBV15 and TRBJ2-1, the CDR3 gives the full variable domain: DAMVIQNPRYQVTQFGKPVTLSCSQTLNHNVMYWYQQKSSQAPKLLFHYYDKDFNNEADTPDNFQSRRPNTSFCFLDIRSPGLGDTAMYLCATSRGGPYNEQFFGPGTRLTVL.

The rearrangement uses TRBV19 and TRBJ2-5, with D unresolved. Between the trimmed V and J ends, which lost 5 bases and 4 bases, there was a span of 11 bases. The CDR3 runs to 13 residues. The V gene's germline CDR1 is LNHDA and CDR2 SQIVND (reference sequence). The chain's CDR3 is CASSAARGETQYF. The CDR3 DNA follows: TGTGCCAGTAGTGCGGCGCGTGGAGAGACCCAGTACTTC.

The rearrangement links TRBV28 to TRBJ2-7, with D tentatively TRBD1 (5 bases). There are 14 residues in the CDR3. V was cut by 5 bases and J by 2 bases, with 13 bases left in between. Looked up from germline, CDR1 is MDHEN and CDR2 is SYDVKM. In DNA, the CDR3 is TGTGCCAGCAGTGCATCGCAGGGAACCTACGAGCAGTACGTC. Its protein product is CASSASQGTYEQYV.

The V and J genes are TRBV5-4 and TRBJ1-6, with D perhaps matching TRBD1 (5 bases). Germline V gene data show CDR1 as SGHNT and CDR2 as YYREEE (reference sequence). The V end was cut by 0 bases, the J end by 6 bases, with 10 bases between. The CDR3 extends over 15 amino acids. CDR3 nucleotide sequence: TGTGCCAGCAGCTTGGAAAGTCAGGGTAATTCACCCCTCCACTTT. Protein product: CASSLESQGNSPLHF.

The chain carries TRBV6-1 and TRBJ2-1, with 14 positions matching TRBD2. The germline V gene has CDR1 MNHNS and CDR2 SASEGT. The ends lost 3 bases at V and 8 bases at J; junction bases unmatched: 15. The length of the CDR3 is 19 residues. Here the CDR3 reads CASSDYTPGLAGVGYEQFF. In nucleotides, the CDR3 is TGTGCCAGCAGTGATTACACCCCGGGACTAGCGGGAGTTGGCTATGAGCAGTTCTTC.

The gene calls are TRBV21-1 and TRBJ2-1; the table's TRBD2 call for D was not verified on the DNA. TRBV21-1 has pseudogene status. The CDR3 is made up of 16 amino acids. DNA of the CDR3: TGTGCCAGCAGCACTTGCACTAGCGGGGATTACAATGAGCAGTTCTTC. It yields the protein CASSTCTSGDYNEQFF.

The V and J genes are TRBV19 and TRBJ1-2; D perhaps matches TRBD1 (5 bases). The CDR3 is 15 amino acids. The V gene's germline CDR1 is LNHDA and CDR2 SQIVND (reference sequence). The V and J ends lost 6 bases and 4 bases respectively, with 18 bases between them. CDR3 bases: TGTGCCAGTAGCCCGACCACCTCCGACAGCTATGGCTACACCTTC. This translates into CASSPTTSDSYGYTF.

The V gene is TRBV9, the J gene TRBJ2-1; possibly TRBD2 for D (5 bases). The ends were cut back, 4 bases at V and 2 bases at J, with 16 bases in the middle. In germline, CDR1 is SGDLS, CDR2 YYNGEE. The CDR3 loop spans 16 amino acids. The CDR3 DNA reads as TGTGCCAGCAGCTCCGAGGGTAACGGCGCCTACAATGAGCAGTTCTTC. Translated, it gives CASSSEGNGAYNEQFF.

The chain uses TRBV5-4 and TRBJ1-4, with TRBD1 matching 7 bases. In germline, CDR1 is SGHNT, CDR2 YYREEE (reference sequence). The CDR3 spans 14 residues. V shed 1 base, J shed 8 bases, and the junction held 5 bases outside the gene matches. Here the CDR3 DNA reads TGTGCCAGCAGCTTGCGGGCAGGGGGGGAAAAACTGTTTTTT. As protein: CASSLRAGGEKLFF.

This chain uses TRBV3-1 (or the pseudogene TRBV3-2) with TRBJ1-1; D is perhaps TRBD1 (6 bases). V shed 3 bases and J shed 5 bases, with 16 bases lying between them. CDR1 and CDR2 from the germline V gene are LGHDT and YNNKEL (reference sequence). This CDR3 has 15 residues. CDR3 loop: CASSHVPGQGTEAFF. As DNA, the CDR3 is TGTGCCAGCAGCCATGTACCGGGACAAGGAACTGAAGCTTTCTTT.

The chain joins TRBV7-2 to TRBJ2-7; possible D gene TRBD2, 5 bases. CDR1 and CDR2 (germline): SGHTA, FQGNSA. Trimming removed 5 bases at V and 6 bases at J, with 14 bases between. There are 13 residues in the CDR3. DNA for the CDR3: TGTGCCAGCAGCCCAAGGGCTGAGGGCGAGCAGTACGTC. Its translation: CASSPRAEGEQYV.

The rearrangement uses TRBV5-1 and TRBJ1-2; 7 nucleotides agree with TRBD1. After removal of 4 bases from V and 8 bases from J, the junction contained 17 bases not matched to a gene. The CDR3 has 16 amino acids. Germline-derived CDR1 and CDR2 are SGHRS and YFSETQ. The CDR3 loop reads CASSPSAGQGGQGYTF. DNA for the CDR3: TGCGCCAGCAGCCCATCGGCGGGGCAGGGGGGACAGGGCTACACCTTC.

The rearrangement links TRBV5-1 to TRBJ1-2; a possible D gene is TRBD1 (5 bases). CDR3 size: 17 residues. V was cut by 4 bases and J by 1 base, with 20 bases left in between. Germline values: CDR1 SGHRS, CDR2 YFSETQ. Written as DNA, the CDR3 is TGCGCCAGCAGCCCAAATATAGACAGTACAGTTAACTATGGCTACACCTTC. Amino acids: CASSPNIDSTVNYGYTF.

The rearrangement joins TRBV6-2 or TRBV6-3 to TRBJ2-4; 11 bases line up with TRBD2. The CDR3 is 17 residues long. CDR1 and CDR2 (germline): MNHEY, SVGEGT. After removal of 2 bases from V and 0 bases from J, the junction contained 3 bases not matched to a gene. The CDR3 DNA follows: TGTGCCAGCAGTTACGGACTAGCGGGCCTAGCCAAAAACATTCAGTACTTC. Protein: CASSYGLAGLAKNIQYF.

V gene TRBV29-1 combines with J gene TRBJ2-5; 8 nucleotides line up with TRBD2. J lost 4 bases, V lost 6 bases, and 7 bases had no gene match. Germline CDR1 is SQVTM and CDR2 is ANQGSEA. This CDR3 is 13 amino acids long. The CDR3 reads CSVKPREGETQYF. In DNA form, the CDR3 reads TGCAGCGTCAAACCTCGGGAGGGAGAGACCCAGTACTTC.